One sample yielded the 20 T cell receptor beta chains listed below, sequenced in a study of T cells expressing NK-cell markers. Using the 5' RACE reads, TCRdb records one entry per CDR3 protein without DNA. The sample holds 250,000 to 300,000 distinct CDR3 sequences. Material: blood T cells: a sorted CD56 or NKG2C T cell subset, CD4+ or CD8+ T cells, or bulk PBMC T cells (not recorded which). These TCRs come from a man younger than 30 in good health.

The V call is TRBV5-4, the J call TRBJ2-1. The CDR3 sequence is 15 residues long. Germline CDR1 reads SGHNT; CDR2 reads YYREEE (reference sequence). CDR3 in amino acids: CASSFRLALNNEQFF.

The CDR3 sequence is CASSQGGTGGPQPQHF. This rearrangement joins TRBV3-1 to TRBJ1-5; TCRdb returns TRBD1, unconfirmable since there is no DNA. Germline lookup yields CDR1 LGHDT and CDR2 YNNKEL (reference sequence). The CDR3 is made up of 16 amino acids.

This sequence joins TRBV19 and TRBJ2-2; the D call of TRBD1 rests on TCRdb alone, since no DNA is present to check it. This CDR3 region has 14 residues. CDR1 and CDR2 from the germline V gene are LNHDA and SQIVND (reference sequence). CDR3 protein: CASSERQGAGELFF. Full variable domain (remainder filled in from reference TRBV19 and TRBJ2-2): DGGITQSPKYLFRKEGQNVTLSCEQNLNHDAMYWYRQDPGQGLRLIYYSQIVNDFQKGDIAEGYSVSREKKESFPLTVTSAQKNPTAFYLCASSERQGAGELFFGEGSRLTVL.

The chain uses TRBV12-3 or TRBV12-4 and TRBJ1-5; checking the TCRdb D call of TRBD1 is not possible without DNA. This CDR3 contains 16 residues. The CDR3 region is CASPEDRGILGQPQHF.

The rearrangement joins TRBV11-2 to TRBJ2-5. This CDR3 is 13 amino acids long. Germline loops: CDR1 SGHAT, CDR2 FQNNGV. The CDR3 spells CASSLDLRETQYF.

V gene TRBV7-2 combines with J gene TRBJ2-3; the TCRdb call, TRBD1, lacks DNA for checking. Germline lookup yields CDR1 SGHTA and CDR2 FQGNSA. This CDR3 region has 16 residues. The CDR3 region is CASNKRDRGRADTQYF. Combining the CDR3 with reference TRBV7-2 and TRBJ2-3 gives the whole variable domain GAGVSQSPSNKVTEKGKDVELRCDPISGHTALYWYRQSLGQGLEFLIYFQGNSAPDKSGLPSDRFSAERTGGSVSTLTIQRTQQEDSAVYLCASNKRDRGRADTQYFGPGTRLTVL.

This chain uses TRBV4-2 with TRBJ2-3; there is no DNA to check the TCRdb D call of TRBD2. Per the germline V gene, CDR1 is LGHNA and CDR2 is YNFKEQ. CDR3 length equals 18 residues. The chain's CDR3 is CASSPLAGGPSIPDTQYF.

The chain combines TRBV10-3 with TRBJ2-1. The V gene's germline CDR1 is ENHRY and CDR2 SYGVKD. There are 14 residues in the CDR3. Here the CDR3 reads CAISESQDYNEQFF.

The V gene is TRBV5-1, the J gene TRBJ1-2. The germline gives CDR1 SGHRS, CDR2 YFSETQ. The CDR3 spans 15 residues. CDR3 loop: CASSLDYGPNYGYTF. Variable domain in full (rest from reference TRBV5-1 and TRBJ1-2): KAGVTQTPRYLIKTRGQQVTLSCSPISGHRSVSWYQQTPGQGLQFLFEYFSETQRNKGNFPGRFSGRQFSNSRSEMNVSTLELGDSALYLCASSLDYGPNYGYTFGSGTRLTVV.

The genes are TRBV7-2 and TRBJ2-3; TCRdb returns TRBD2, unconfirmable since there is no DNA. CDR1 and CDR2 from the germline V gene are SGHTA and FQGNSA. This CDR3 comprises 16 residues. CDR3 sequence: CASSLAGGSKVDTQYF.

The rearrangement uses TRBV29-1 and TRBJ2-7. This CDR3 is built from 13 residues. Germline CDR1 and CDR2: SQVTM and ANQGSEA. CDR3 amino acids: CSVVSRIGAEQYF.

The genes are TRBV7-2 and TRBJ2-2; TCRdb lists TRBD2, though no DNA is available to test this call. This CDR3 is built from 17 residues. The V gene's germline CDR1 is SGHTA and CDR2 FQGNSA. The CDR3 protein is CASSPNRAGPNTGELFF. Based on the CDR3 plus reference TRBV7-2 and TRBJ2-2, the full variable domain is GAGVSQSPSNKVTEKGKDVELRCDPISGHTALYWYRQSLGQGLEFLIYFQGNSAPDKSGLPSDRFSAERTGGSVSTLTIQRTQQEDSAVYLCASSPNRAGPNTGELFFGEGSRLTVL.

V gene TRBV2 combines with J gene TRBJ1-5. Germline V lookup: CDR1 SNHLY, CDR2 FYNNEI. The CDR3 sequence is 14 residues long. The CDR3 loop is CASRRATPNQPQHF.

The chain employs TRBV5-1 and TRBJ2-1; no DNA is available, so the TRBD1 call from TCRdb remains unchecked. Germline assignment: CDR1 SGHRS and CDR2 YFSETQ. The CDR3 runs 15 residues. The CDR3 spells CASSYDRVEVREQFF.

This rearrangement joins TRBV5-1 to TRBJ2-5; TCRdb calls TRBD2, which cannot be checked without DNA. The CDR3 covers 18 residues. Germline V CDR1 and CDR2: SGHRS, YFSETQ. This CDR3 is CASSLVRLAGGYQETQYF.

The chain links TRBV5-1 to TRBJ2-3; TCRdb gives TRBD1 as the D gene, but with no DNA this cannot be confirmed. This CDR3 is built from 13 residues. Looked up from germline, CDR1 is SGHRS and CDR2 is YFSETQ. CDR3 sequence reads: CASKNTGTDTQYF.

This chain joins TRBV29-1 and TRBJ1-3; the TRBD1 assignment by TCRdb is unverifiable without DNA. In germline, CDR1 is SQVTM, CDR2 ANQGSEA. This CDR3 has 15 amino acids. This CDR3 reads CSAGRGRVSGNTIYF.

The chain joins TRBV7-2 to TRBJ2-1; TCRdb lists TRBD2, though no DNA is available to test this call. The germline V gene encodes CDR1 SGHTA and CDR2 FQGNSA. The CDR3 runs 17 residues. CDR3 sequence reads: CASSPGLPGLADNEQFF.

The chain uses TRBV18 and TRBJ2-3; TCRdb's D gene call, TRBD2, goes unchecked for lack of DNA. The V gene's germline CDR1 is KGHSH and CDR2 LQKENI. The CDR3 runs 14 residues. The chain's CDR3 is CASSSGNITDTQYF.

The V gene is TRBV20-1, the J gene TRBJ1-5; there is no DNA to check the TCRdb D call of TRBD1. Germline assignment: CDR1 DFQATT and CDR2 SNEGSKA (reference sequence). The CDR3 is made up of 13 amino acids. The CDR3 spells CSATGGGSQPQHF.